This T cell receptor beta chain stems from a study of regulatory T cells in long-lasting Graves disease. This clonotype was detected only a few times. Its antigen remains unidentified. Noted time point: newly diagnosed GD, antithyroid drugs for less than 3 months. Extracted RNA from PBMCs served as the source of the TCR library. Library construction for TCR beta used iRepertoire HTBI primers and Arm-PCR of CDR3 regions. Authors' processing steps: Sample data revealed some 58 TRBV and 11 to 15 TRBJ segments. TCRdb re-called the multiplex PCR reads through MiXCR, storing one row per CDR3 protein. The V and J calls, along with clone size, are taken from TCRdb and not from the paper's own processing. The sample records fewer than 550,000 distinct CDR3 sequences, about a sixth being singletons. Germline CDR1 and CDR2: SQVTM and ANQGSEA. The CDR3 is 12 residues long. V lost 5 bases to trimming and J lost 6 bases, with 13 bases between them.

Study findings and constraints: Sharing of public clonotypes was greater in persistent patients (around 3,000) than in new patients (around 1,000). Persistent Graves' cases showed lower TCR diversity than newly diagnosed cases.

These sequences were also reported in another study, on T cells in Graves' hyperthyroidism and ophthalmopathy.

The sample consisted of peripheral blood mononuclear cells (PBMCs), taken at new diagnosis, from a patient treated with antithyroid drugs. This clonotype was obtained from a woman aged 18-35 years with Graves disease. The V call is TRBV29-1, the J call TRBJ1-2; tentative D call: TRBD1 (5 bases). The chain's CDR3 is CSVWDSGDGYTF. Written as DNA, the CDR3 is TGCAGCGTTTGGGACTCCGGGGATGGCTACACCTTC.